These 17 T cell receptor beta chains came from one sample sequenced in a study of T cell responses to AZD1222 COVID-19 vaccine. Method: immunoSEQ multiplex PCR; TCRdb's copy keeps in-frame clones and lacks some. The top ten clones hold approximately 6.3% of a sample with roughly 130,000 clones, approximately 94% of them seen once. The sequencing here drew on peripheral blood, taken on day 0 of AZD1222 vaccination. The receptor set was obtained from an adult in good health.

This rearrangement joins TRBV29-1 to TRBJ2-7, with 10 bases matching TRBD2. The CDR3 runs 18 residues. Per the germline V gene, CDR1 is SQVTM and CDR2 is ANQGSEA. V was pared by 6 bases and J by 2 bases, with 19 bases of the junction left unmatched. DNA of the CDR3: TGCAGCGTCGCCCGGGGGCTAGCGGGAGAGGGGAGTCCCTACGAGCAGTACTTC. Residues: CSVARGLAGEGSPYEQYF.

The chain combines TRBV7-2 with TRBJ2-1; 8 bases agree with TRBD2. The CDR3 length is 14 residues. Germline CDR1 and CDR2: SGHTA and FQGNSA. V was pared by 8 bases and J by 3 bases, with 6 bases of the junction left unmatched. The CDR3 here is CASERETLYNEQFF. For the CDR3, the DNA is TGTGCCAGCGAGCGGGAGACCCTCTACAATGAGCAGTTCTTC.

Here the CDR3 reads CASSTGGLRGSDYGYTF. The CDR3 DNA is TGTGCCAGTAGTACCGGGGGGTTGAGAGGGAGCGACTATGGCTACACCTTC. The chain employs TRBV19 and TRBJ1-2; possibly TRBD1 for D (5 bases). V was cut by 4 bases and J by 3 bases, with 21 bases left in between. Germline CDR1 LNHDA, CDR2 SQIVND (reference sequence). This CDR3 is 17 amino acids long.

The chain links TRBV7-9 to TRBJ1-3; maybe TRBD1 (5 bases). V lost 1 base and J 10 bases, leaving 8 bases between the germline ends. This CDR3 contains 12 residues. Per the germline V gene, CDR1 is SEHNR and CDR2 is FQNEAQ (reference sequence). The CDR3 loop is CASSLEGWTIYF. The CDR3 nucleotides are TGTGCCAGCAGCTTAGAGGGGTGGACCATATATTTT. Full variable domain (missing parts from reference TRBV7-9 and TRBJ1-3): DTGVSQNPRHKITKRGQNVTFRCDPISEHNRLYWYRQTLGQGPEFLTYFQNEAQLEKSRLLSDRFSAERPKGSFSTLEIQRTEQGDSAMYLCASSLEGWTIYFGEGSWLTVV.

The chain uses TRBV5-1 and TRBJ1-1; D not certain. With 0 bases removed from V and 1 base from J, the gap between germline ends came to 13 bases. CDR1 SGHRS and CDR2 YFSETQ come from the germline V gene. CDR3 length equals 16 residues. The CDR3 sequence: CASSLVPGFTNTEAFF. The CDR3 DNA follows: TGCGCCAGCAGCTTGGTTCCGGGGTTTACGAACACTGAAGCTTTCTTT.

A single count supports this clone. The chain employs TRBV11-3 and TRBJ2-5; 8 positions match TRBD2. CDR1 is SGHNT, CDR2 YENEEA, per germline. Unmatched junction bases numbered 6, after V lost 1 base and J lost 2 bases. The CDR3 is made up of 16 amino acids. The chain's CDR3 is CASSLGQTSGQETQYF. The CDR3 DNA reads TGTGCCAGCAGCTTAGGGCAAACTAGCGGACAAGAGACCCAGTACTTC.

This rearrangement joins TRBV7-9 to TRBJ1-5, with 11 positions matching TRBD1. The CDR3 has 17 amino acids. J was trimmed by 3 bases and V by 5 bases; bases with no gene match: 9. Germline CDR1 SEHNR, CDR2 FQNEAQ (reference sequence). CDR3 residues: CASSPGQGVPFNQPQHF. CDR3 nucleotide sequence: TGTGCCAGCAGCCCGGGACAGGGGGTCCCTTTCAATCAGCCCCAGCATTTT.

The rearrangement joins TRBV6-2 or TRBV6-3 to TRBJ2-5; TRBD2 matches at 12 bases. The V gene's germline CDR1 is MNHEY and CDR2 SVGEGT. This CDR3 is built from 14 residues. V shed 4 bases, J shed 5 bases, and the junction held 2 bases outside the gene matches. Written as DNA, the CDR3 is TGTGCCAGCAGTTGGACTAGCGGGATGGAGACCCAGTACTTC. Its translation is CASSWTSGMETQYF.

CDR3 residues: CATSSSGQNSYNEQFF. The DNA of the CDR3 is TGTGCCACCAGCTCATCCGGACAGAATTCCTACAATGAGCAGTTCTTC. The gene calls are TRBV15 and TRBJ2-1; weak D call: TRBD1 (6 bases). The germline V gene encodes CDR1 LNHNV and CDR2 YYDKDF (reference sequence). Trimming pared 5 bases from V and 1 base from J, leaving 15 bases between. CDR3 length: 16 residues.

DNA for the CDR3: TGTGCCAGCAGTCCGATGCTAGAGCGGGAGTGGCCTGGGGCCAACGTCCTGACTTTC. It translates to CASSPMLEREWPGANVLTF. The chain recombines TRBV27 with TRBJ2-6; 8 bases fit TRBD2. Losses at the gene ends were 5 bases for V and 2 bases for J; bases not matched to a gene: 14. CDR1 is MNHEY and CDR2 is SMNVEV in the germline V gene (reference sequence). CDR3 length equals 19 residues.

The CDR3 region is CASSPGSDNYGYTF. In DNA, the CDR3 is TGCGCCAGCAGCCCGGGGTCCGATAACTATGGCTACACCTTC. This sequence joins TRBV5-1 and TRBJ1-2; no firm D call. The germline V and J ends were trimmed by 4 bases and 1 base, with 11 bases remaining between them. Germline loops: CDR1 SGHRS, CDR2 YFSETQ. The CDR3 loop spans 14 amino acids.

This chain connects TRBV6-1 to TRBJ1-2; D ambiguous. CDR1 is MNHNS, CDR2 SASEGT, per germline. The germline V and J ends were trimmed by 3 bases and 5 bases, with 10 bases remaining between them. CDR3 size: 13 residues. CDR3 sequence (DNA): TGTGCCAGCAGTGATGGGGTCATATATGGCTACACCTTC. As protein: CASSDGVIYGYTF.

The rearrangement links TRBV6-5 to TRBJ2-7; 8 nucleotides agree with TRBD2. This CDR3 is 15 amino acids long. Germline CDR1 and CDR2: MNHEY and SVGAGI. The V gene end was trimmed by 6 bases and the J gene end by 4 bases; junction bases not matched to a gene: 11. The CDR3 DNA follows: TGTGCCAGCAGGCGTACTAGCGGCGGATCGTACGAGCAGTACTTC. It is translated as CASRRTSGGSYEQYF.

Here the CDR3 DNA reads TGTGCCAGCAGTTTTTGGAGGAGGGACAGGGGGCAATATGGCTACACCTTC. This translates into CASSFWRRDRGQYGYTF. The chain is built from TRBV28 and TRBJ1-2, with 12 bases aligning to TRBD1. Germline lookup yields CDR1 MDHEN and CDR2 SYDVKM. V lost 3 bases to trimming and J lost 5 bases; unmatched junction nucleotides: 10. The CDR3 has 17 residues.

The chain combines TRBV27 with TRBJ2-7; no definite D call. CDR1 and CDR2 from the germline V gene are MNHEY and SMNVEV (reference sequence). V dropped 0 bases and J dropped 7 bases, with 13 bases sitting between them. The CDR3 is 14 residues long. The CDR3 here is CASSLSVSPLEQYF. Written as DNA, the CDR3 is TGTGCCAGCAGTTTATCGGTCAGCCCACTAGAGCAGTACTTC.

This chain joins TRBV19 and TRBJ1-2; 7 bases agree with TRBD1. Trimming cost V 5 bases and J 8 bases; bases outside gene matches: 8. CDR1 is LNHDA and CDR2 is SQIVND in the germline V gene (reference sequence). There are 13 residues in the CDR3. This CDR3 is CASSLGQVGGYTF. The DNA for the CDR3 is TGTGCCAGTAGTCTCGGACAGGTCGGAGGCTACACCTTC.

The chain combines TRBV2 with TRBJ2-7; TRBD1 or TRBD2 may be the D gene (5 bases each). The V end was cut by 8 bases, the J end by 3 bases, with 14 bases between. CDR1 SNHLY and CDR2 FYNNEI come from the germline V gene. The CDR3 has 13 residues. CDR3 DNA sequence: TGTGCCAGCTTGGGGACCTTGATCTACGAGCAGTACTTC. Protein: CASLGTLIYEQYF.